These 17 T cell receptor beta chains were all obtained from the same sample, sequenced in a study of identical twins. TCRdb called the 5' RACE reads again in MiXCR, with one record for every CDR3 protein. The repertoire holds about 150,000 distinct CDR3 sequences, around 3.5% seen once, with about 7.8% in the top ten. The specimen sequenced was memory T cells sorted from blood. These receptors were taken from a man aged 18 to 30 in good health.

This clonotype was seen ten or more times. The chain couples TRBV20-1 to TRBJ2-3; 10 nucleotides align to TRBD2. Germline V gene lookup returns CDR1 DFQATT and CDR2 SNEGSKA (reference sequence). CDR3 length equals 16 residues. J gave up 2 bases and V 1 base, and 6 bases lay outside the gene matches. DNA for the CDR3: TGCAGTGCTAGAGGGTCTAGCGGGGGAACCACAGATACGCAGTATTTT. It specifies CSARGSSGGTTDTQYF.

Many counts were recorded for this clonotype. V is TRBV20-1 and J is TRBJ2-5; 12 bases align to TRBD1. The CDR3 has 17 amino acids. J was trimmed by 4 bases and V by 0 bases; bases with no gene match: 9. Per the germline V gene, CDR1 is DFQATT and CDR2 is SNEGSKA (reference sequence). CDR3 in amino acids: CSARDLRGQGARETQYF. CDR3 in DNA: TGCAGTGCTAGAGATCTCCGGGGACAGGGGGCTCGAGAGACCCAGTACTTC.

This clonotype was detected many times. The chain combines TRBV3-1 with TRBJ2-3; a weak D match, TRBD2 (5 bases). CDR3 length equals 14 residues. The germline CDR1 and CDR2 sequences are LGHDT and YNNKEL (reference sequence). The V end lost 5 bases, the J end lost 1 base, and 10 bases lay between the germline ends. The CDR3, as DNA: TGTGCCAGCAGCTCCGGACTCCGCACAGATACGCAGTATTTT. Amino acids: CASSSGLRTDTQYF.

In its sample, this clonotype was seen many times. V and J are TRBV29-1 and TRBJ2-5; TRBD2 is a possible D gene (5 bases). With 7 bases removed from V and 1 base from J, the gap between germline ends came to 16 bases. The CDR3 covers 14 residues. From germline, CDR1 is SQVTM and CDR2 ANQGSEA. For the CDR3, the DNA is TGCAGCGCCACGGGCCAGCGGCGCCAAGAGACCCAGTACTTC. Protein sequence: CSATGQRRQETQYF.

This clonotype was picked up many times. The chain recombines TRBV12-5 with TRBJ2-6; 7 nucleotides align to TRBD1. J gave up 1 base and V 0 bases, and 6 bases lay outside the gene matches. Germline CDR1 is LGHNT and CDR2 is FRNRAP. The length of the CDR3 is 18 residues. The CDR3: CASGLVETGYSGANVLTF. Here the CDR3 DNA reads TGTGCTAGTGGTTTGGTGGAGACAGGGTATTCTGGGGCCAACGTCCTGACTTTC.

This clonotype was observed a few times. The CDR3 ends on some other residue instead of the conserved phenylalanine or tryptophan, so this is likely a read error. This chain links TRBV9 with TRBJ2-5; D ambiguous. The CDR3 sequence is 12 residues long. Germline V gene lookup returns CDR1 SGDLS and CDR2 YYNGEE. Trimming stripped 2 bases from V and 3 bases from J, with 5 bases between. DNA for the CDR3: TGTGCCAGCAGCGTTAACGAAGAGACCCAGTACTCC. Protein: CASSVNEETQYS.

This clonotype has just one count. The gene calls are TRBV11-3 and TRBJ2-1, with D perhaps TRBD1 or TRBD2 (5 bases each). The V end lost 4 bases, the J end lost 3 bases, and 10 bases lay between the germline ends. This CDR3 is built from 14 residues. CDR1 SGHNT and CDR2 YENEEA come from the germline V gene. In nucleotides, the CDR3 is TGTGCCAGCAGCTCCGAGGGGAACTACAATGAGCAGTTCTTC. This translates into CASSSEGNYNEQFF. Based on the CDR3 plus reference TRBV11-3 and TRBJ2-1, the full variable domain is EAGVVQSPRYKIIEKKQPVAFWCNPISGHNTLYWYLQNLGQGPELLIRYENEEAVDDSQLPKDRFSAERLKGVDSTLKIQPAELGDSAVYLCASSSEGNYNEQFFGPGTRLTVL.

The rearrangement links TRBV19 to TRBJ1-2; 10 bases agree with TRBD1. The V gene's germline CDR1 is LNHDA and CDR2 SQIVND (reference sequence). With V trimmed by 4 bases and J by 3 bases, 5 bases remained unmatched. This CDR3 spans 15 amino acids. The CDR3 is CASSRDRGTYYGYTF. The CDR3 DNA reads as TGTGCCAGTAGTAGGGACAGGGGTACGTACTATGGCTACACCTTC.

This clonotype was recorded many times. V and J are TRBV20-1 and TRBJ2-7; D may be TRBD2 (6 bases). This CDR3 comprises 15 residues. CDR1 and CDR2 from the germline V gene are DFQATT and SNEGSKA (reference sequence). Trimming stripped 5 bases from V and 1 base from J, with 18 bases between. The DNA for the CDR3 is TGCAGTGCTTCTCACCCCGGGACTTTGTCCTACGAGCAGTACTTC. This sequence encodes CSASHPGTLSYEQYF.

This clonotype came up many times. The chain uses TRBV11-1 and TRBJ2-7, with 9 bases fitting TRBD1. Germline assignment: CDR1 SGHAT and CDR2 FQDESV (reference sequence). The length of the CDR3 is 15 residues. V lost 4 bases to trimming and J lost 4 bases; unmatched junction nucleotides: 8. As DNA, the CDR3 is TGTGCCAGCAGCTACGAGAACAGGGGGCGGTACGAGCAGTACGTC. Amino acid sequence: CASSYENRGRYEQYV.

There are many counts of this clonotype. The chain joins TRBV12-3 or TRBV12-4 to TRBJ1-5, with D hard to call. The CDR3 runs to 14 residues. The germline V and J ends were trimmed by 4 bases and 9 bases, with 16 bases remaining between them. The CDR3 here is CASSSRTPDGPQHF. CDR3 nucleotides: TGTGCCAGCAGTTCACGGACCCCGGACGGGCCCCAGCATTTT.

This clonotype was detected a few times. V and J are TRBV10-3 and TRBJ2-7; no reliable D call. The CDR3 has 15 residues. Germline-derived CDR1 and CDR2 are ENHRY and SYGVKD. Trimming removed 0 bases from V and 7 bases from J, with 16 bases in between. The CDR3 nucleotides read TGTGCCATCAGTGAGTCACCGGGTTCTACTGTGGAGCAGTACTTC. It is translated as CAISESPGSTVEQYF.

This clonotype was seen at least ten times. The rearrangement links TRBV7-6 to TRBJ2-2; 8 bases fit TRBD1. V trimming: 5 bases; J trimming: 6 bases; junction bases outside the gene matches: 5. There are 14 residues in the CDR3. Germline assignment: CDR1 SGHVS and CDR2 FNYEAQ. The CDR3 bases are TGTGCCAGCAGCAAAAGGACAGGGTCCGGGGAGCTGTTTTTT. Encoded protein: CASSKRTGSGELFF.

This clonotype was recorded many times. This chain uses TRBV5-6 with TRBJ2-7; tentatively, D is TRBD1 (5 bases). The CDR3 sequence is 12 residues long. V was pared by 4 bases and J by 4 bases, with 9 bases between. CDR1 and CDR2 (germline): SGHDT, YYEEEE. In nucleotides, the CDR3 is TGTGCCAGCAGCCTCCGACAGTACGAGCAGTACGTC. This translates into CASSLRQYEQYV.

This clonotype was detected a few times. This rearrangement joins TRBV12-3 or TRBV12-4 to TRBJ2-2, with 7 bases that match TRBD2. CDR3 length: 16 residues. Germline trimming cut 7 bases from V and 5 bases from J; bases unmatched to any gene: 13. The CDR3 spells CASTVWGGVRTGELFF. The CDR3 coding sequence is TGTGCCAGCACCGTTTGGGGGGGGGTAAGGACCGGGGAGCTGTTTTTT.

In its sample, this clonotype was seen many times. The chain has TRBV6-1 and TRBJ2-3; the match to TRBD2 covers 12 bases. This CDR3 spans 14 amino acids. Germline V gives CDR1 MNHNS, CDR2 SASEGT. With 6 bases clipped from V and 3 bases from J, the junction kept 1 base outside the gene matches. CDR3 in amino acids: CASRTSGRTDTQYF. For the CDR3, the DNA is TGTGCCAGCAGGACTAGCGGGAGAACAGATACGCAGTATTTT.

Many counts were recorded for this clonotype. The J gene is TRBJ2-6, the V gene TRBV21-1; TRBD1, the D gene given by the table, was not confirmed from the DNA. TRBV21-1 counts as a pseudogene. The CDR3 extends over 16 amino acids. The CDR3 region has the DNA TGTGCCAGCAGCAAACGGGCAGGGGTTGGGGCCAACGTCCTGACTTTC. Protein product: CASSKRAGVGANVLTF.